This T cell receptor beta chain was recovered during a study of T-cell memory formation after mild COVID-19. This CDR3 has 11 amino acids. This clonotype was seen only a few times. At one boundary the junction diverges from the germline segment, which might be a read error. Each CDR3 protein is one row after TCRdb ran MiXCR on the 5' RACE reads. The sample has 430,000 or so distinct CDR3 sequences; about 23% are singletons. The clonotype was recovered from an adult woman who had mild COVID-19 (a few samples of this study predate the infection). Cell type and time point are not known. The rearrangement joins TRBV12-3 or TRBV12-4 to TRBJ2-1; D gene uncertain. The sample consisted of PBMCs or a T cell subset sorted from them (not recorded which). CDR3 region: CASSFPGEQFF. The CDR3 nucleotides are TGCGCCAGCAGCTTTCCGGGCGAGCAGTTCTTC.